A selection of T cell receptor beta chains follows, all from one sample in a study of metastatic and nonmetastatic thyroid tumors. TCRdb reprocessed the PCR reads using MiXCR. The top ten clones hold over 7% of a sample with almost 85,000 clones, around an eighth of them seen once. Sequencing input: tumor tissue. Receptors originate from a female donor with papillary thyroid cancer or a benign thyroid nodule (not recorded which). Some clones in this sample may be carry-over from other donors' samples. CDR3s include the opening cysteine and the closing phenylalanine or tryptophan. Each record gives: J gene, D gene, clone size, V gene, CDR3 DNA, CDR3 protein. The D gene is left open where the match is weak. Clone size appears in some rows only: once, few, many, or a class for an expanded clone.

j_gene: TRBJ2-7
d_gene: TRBD1
abundance: many
v_gene: TRBV6-6
CDR3nt: TGTGCCAGCAGTTATGGACAGGGCGGCGAGCAGTACTTC
CDR3aa: CASSYGQGGEQYF

j_gene: TRBJ2-1
d_gene: NA
abundance: many
v_gene: TRBV28
CDR3nt: TGTGCCAGTCTCCCAGGGATTAGGAACAATGAGCAGTTCTTC
CDR3aa: CASLPGIRNNEQFF

j_gene: TRBJ1-5
d_gene: NA
abundance: many
v_gene: TRBV28
CDR3nt: TGTGCCAGCAGTTTTTCGTTTCCTGACCAGCCCCAGCATTTT
CDR3aa: CASSFSFPDQPQHF

j_gene: TRBJ1-2
d_gene: TRBD1
abundance: NA
v_gene: TRBV7-9
CDR3nt: TGTGCCAGTGAGGGGGGGACAGGCGGTAACTATGGCTACACCTTC
CDR3aa: CASEGGTGGNYGYTF

j_gene: TRBJ2-1
d_gene: TRBD2
abundance: many
v_gene: TRBV5-1
CDR3nt: TGCGCCAGCAGCGAAAGCGGGAGTAAGCAGTTCTTC
CDR3aa: CASSESGSKQFF

j_gene: TRBJ2-3
d_gene: NA
abundance: many
v_gene: TRBV20-1
CDR3nt: TGCAGTGCTAAGACTAGCACAGATACGCAGTATTTT
CDR3aa: CSAKTSTDTQYF

j_gene: TRBJ2-3
d_gene: NA
abundance: many
v_gene: TRBV20-1
CDR3nt: TGCAGTGCTAGACTCCCGGGGATCTTGACAGATACGCAGTATTTT
CDR3aa: CSARLPGILTDTQYF

j_gene: TRBJ1-2
d_gene: TRBD1
abundance: many
v_gene: TRBV19
CDR3nt: TGTGCCAGTAGGCTGGGACAGGGCTCTAACTATGGCTACACCTTC
CDR3aa: CASRLGQGSNYGYTF

j_gene: TRBJ1-5
d_gene: NA
abundance: many
v_gene: TRBV29-1
CDR3nt: TGCAGCGTTGAAGACAGCAATCAGCCCCAGCATTTT
CDR3aa: CSVEDSNQPQHF

j_gene: TRBJ1-4
d_gene: NA
abundance: many
v_gene: TRBV18
CDR3nt: TGTGCCAGCTCACAGTCCGGGAATCCAAATGAAAAACTGTTTTTT
CDR3aa: CASSQSGNPNEKLFF

j_gene: TRBJ1-2
d_gene: TRBD1
abundance: many
v_gene: TRBV19
CDR3nt: TGTGCCAGTAAGTTTTTGACAGGGAATAACTATGGCTACACCTTC
CDR3aa: CASKFLTGNNYGYTF

j_gene: TRBJ2-7
d_gene: TRBD2
abundance: NA
v_gene: TRBV20-1
CDR3nt: TGCAGTGCTAGAACTGAGACTAGCGGAAAATACGAGCAGTACTTC
CDR3aa: CSARTETSGKYEQYF

j_gene: TRBJ2-7
d_gene: NA
abundance: many
v_gene: TRBV19
CDR3nt: TGTGCCAGTAGTATAGTTGGCGGAACCCTCTCCTACGAGCAGTACTTC
CDR3aa: CASSIVGGTLSYEQYF

j_gene: TRBJ1-1
d_gene: TRBD1
abundance: few
v_gene: TRBV5-6
CDR3nt: TGTGCCAGCAGCTTGACAGGGGGCACTGAAGCTTTCTTT
CDR3aa: CASSLTGGTEAFF

j_gene: TRBJ1-4
d_gene: NA
abundance: many
v_gene: TRBV19
CDR3nt: TGTGCCAGTAGTATAACTCGACAGGATGCAACTAATGAAAAACTGTTTTTT
CDR3aa: CASSITRQDATNEKLFF

j_gene: TRBJ2-2
d_gene: NA
abundance: few
v_gene: TRBV6-2/TRBV6-3
CDR3nt: TGTGCCAGCAGCCCGTTTGCGGCGAGCACCAGGGAGCTGTTTTTT
CDR3aa: CASSPFAASTRELFF

j_gene: TRBJ2-5
d_gene: TRBD1
abundance: many
v_gene: TRBV7-9
CDR3nt: TGTGCCAGCAGCTTGGGGACAGTCGGGACCCAGTACTTC
CDR3aa: CASSLGTVGTQYF

j_gene: TRBJ2-1
d_gene: TRBD2
abundance: many
v_gene: TRBV6-1
CDR3nt: TGTGCCAGCAGTGAATACGGAATAGCGGGGTCTGGCGAGCAGTTCTTC
CDR3aa: CASSEYGIAGSGEQFF

j_gene: TRBJ2-5
d_gene: NA
abundance: NA
v_gene: TRBV5-4
CDR3nt: TGTGCCAGCAAGGGCATCCTCCAAGAGACCCAGTACTTC
CDR3aa: CASKGILQETQYF

j_gene: TRBJ2-7
d_gene: TRBD2
abundance: few
v_gene: TRBV7-8
CDR3nt: TGTGCCAGCAGCCGCCCGACTAGCGGGGGGGTAAGCTCCTACGAGCAGTACTTC
CDR3aa: CASSRPTSGGVSSYEQYF

j_gene: TRBJ2-7
d_gene: NA
abundance: few
v_gene: TRBV12-3/TRBV12-4
CDR3nt: TGTGCCAGCAGTTCCTACTTCTACGAGCAGTACTTC
CDR3aa: CASSSYFYEQYF

j_gene: TRBJ2-1
d_gene: TRBD1
abundance: many
v_gene: TRBV12-5
CDR3nt: TGTGCTAGTGGTTCGGGACAGGGAAGGCATGAGCAGTTCTTC
CDR3aa: CASGSGQGRHEQFF

j_gene: TRBJ2-3
d_gene: NA
abundance: many
v_gene: TRBV27
CDR3nt: TGTGCCAGCAGTAGAACTCCAGATACGCAGTATTTT
CDR3aa: CASSRTPDTQYF

j_gene: TRBJ2-3
d_gene: TRBD2
abundance: many
v_gene: TRBV6-4
CDR3nt: TGTGCCAGCAGCCCTAGGACTAGCGGGAGTGACGGCACAGATACGCAGTATTTT
CDR3aa: CASSPRTSGSDGTDTQYF

j_gene: TRBJ2-3
d_gene: TRBD2
abundance: few
v_gene: TRBV6-2/TRBV6-3
CDR3nt: TGTGCCAGCAGACCACTACCGGGACTAACAAACACAGATACGCAGTATTTT
CDR3aa: CASRPLPGLTNTDTQYF

j_gene: TRBJ2-2
d_gene: NA
abundance: many
v_gene: TRBV2
CDR3nt: TGTGCCAGCAGCAGCTTCGGAGCGGCGGGCGGGGAGCTGTTTTTT
CDR3aa: CASSSFGAAGGELFF